What follows is one TCR beta chain and its context. Its antigen is still unknown. Genomic DNA for unsorted samples, which was extracted with the QIAamp DNA Blood Mini kit, came from about 90 million PBMCs. The data were obtained in a study of shared clonotypes between healthy human individuals. Notes on the study in general: Sequencing depth was predicted to influence how clonotypes are shared among donors.

Germline CDR1 is SGHTA and CDR2 is FQGNSA. The CDR3 sequence is 11 residues long. Trimming stripped 6 bases from V and 5 bases from J, with 7 bases between. Method: immunoSEQ multiplex PCR; TCRdb's copy keeps in-frame clones and lacks some. Altogether a few hundred thousand clones are present, around 78% being singletons, with the ten largest covering more than 10%. Sequenced: PBMCs. The TCR comes from a woman aged 40 to 50 in good health. Some clones in this sample may be carry-over from other donors' samples. This chain links TRBV7-2 with TRBJ2-5; D unclear. The CDR3 is CASRGGETQYF. The CDR3 nucleotides are TGTGCCAGCAGGGGCGGTGAGACCCAGTACTTC. Based on the CDR3 plus reference TRBV7-2 and TRBJ2-5, the full variable domain is GAGVSQSPSNKVTEKGKDVELRCDPISGHTALYWYRQSLGQGLEFLIYFQGNSAPDKSGLPSDRFSAERTGGSVSTLTIQRTQQEDSAVYLCASRGGETQYFGPGTRLLVL.